Described below is a single T cell receptor (beta chain) sequence and its context. What it recognizes is unknown. The sample originates from a study of shared clonotypes between healthy human individuals. Whole-study results and caveats: In a few donors, around 5.5% of naive CD4 clonotypes appeared in common.

V shed 2 bases and J shed 6 bases, with 10 bases lying between them. The CDR3 contains 13 residues. Germline V gene lookup returns CDR1 MNHEY and CDR2 SMNVEV (reference sequence). The assay was immunoSEQ multiplex PCR, and TCRdb's table has in-frame clones only and misses some. The sample holds around 370,000 clones, 96% seen once. The sequenced sample consisted of memory CD8+ T cells sorted from blood. Subset indicated: CD45RO+ cells pooled with CCR7-negative TemRA cells. The chain joins TRBV27 to TRBJ1-2, with D maybe TRBD1 (5 bases). The sequence was obtained from a man aged 25 to 45 in good health. CDR3 sequence (DNA): TGTGCCAGCAGTTTAGGGGCAGGGAATGGCTACACCTTC. Its translation is CASSLGAGNGYTF.